This is a list of T cell receptor beta chains from one sample in a study of T cells in Graves' hyperthyroidism and ophthalmopathy. Via MiXCR, TCRdb re-called the multiplex PCR reads, giving one row per CDR3 protein. The repertoire consists of about 550,000 distinct CDR3 sequences, with less than 25% occurring once and the leading ten covering more than 25%. Sequencing was done on a sample of blood. The receptors originated from a young man with Graves' hyperthyroidism. Each CDR3 is given without its conserved first and last residue. Clone size is given for some rows only: seen once, a few or many times, or a class if the clone is expanded.

>few|TRBV28|13
ASGQGAFRSTEAF
>NA|TRBV4-2|14
ASSPGVAGGTYEQY
>NA|TRBV6-1|13
ASSDRGTGTGELF
>few|TRBV4-1|13
ASRQGLRGIQPQH
>many|TRBV19|9
ASYRQTEAF
>NA|TRBV7-8|14
ASSLETGPNTGELF
>many|TRBV19|12
ASSIRWGGTEAF
>many|TRBV15|14
ATSRDQVGWAGELF
>few|TRBV7-2|12
ASSPNRDRNIQY
>many|TRBV18|12
ASSPPGPPGSQY
>NA|TRBV20-1|12
SARRGEYQETQY
>NA|TRBV20-1|12
SAREGAGGYGYT
>many|TRBV2|11
ASGRDRGYEQY
>NA|TRBV5-1|10
ASRAGVYEQY
>many|TRBV28|12
ASSLLGSNTEAF
>NA|TRBV12-3/TRBV12-4|12
ASRSGGQGYGYT
>NA|TRBV11-2|15
ASSYYGQGLLEYEQY
>NA|TRBV2|12
ASSFGPGKETQY
>many|TRBV7-9|13
ASSLDSGGNQPQH
>many|TRBV2|10
ASILFNYGYT
>many|TRBV2|14
ASSEGRTYNHYGYT
>many|TRBV15|9
ANLDRAEAF
>many|TRBV12-3/TRBV12-4|14
ASSLSVQGDLYGYT
>many|TRBV12-3/TRBV12-4|12
ASSFGSVGYEQY
>many|TRBV28|12
ASSLPPSGNTIY
>NA|TRBV7-2|13
ASSTVGLGHGELF
>many|TRBV20-1|8
SARVETQY
>many|TRBV6-1|15
ASSAGTSLTGNQPQH
>NA|TRBV6-1|14
ARSIDLQLNTGELF
>many|TRBV29-1|7
SVLPEAF
>many|TRBV6-1|17
ASSEFPGQPSSGANVLT
>NA|TRBV12-3/TRBV12-4|13
ASRATGGSGNTIY
>many|TRBV12-3/TRBV12-4|13
ASSFAGDSNQPQH
>many|TRBV11-3|12
ASSPDRGGETQY
>few|TRBV20-1|11
SAIRDRTYEQY
>many|TRBV6-1|17
ASSAPGQLLRLAKNIQY
>many|TRBV5-6|12
ASSLKGTPYEQY
>many|TRBV11-2|15
ASSPGGGGTANTEAF
>few|TRBV11-2|11
ASSSGQGGQAF
>NA|TRBV5-1|13
ASSFGDTDSYEQY
>many|TRBV28|12
ASTTDWEVQPQH
>many|TRBV9|17
ASNHSCQGARPSNQPQH
>many|TRBV6-2/TRBV6-3|10
ASRDSSEPQH
>few|TRBV6-5|16
ASSWKGGSASYNSPLH
>many|TRBV28|12
ASSLAKSIYEQY
>NA|TRBV6-5|13
ASSYSLNSNTEAF
>few|TRBV29-1|11
SVEQGGNQPQH
>many|TRBV27|14
ASSLSGGGQNTEAF
>many|TRBV25-1|11
ASSERETNGYT
>many|TRBV19|14
ASSIGDRPNTGELF